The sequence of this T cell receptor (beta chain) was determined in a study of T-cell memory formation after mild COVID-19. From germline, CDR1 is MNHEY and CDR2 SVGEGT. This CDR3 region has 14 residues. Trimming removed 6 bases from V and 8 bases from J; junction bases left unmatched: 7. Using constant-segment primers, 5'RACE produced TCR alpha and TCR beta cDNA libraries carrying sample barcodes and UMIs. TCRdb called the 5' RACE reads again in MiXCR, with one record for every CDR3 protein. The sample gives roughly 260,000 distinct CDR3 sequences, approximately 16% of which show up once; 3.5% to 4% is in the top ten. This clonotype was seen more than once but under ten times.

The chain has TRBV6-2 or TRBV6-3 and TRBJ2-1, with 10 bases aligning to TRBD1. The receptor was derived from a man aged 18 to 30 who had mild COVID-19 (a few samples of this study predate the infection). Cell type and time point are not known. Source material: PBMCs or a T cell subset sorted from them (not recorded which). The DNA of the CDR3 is TGTGCCAGCAGCCTGGGACAGGGGCAGGATGAGCAGTTCTTC. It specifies CASSLGQGQDEQFF.